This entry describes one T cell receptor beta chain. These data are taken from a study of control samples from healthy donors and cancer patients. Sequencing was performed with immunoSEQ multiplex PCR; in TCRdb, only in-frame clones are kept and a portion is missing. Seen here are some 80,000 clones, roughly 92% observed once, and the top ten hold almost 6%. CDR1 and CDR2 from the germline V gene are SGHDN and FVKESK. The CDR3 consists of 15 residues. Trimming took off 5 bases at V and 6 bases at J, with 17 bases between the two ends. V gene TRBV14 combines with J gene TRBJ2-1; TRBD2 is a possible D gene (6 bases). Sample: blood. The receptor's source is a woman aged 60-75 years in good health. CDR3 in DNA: TGTGCCAGCAGCTTCGGGCGACTAGTCCCCAATGAGCAGTTCTTC. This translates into CASSFGRLVPNEQFF.